These 8 T cell receptor beta chains were all obtained from the same sample, sequenced in a study of CD4 and CD8 cells across lung adenocarcinoma regions. Each CDR3 protein is one row after TCRdb ran MiXCR on the PCR reads. The sample lists thousands of distinct CDR3 sequences, approximately 49% occurring once. The material sequenced was CD8+ T cells from the center of a lung tumor. Receptors originate from a female donor with lung adenocarcinoma. The CD4 and CD8 labels of this study may be unreliable.

As for this clonotype: At one end the junction does not follow the germline gene, possibly because of a read error. V is TRBV12-3 or TRBV12-4 and J is TRBJ2-5, with D possibly being TRBD2 (5 bases). The CDR3 extends over 14 amino acids. DNA for the CDR3: TGTGCCGGCAGTGTTGGGCGGGCCGGAGATACCCAGTACTTC. The encoded protein is CAGSVGRAGDTQYF.

This clonotype was recorded at least ten times. V usage is TRBV12-3 or TRBV12-4 and J usage is TRBJ1-1; D is undetermined. V dropped 2 bases and J dropped 4 bases, with 5 bases sitting between them. This CDR3 is built from 12 residues. The CDR3 loop reads CASSLRVTEAFF. DNA of the CDR3: TGTGCCAGCAGTTTAAGGGTCACTGAAGCTTTCTTT.

By its share, this clonotype is medium-sized. The chain recombines TRBV6-4 with TRBJ2-2; 12 bases agree with TRBD2. The CDR3 loop spans 17 amino acids. Looked up from germline, CDR1 is MRHNA and CDR2 is SNTAGT. V dropped 6 bases and J dropped 0; count of bases not matched to a gene: 5. The CDR3 DNA is TGTGCCAGCAGAAGAGCTAGCGGGGGGGCGAACACCGGGGAGCTGTTTTTT. Amino acids: CASRRASGGANTGELFF.

A word on this clonotype: One junction end disagrees with the germline gene, perhaps due to a read error. The chain couples TRBV6-4 to TRBJ2-3; possibly TRBD2 for D (5 bases). CDR1 and CDR2 (germline): MRHNA, SNTAGT. The CDR3 length is 16 residues. CDR3 DNA sequence: TGTGCCAGCAGTGACTCTGCGGGCCGTAACCAAGAGACGCAGTATTTC. Its translation is CASSDSAGRNQETQYF.

Judged by abundance, this clonotype is medium-sized (0.01 to 0.1%). The genes are TRBV27 and TRBJ2-1, with 10 bases identical to TRBD2. CDR3 length: 16 amino acids. V shed 6 bases, J shed 7 bases, and the junction held 12 bases outside the gene matches. Germline-derived CDR1 and CDR2 are MNHEY and SMNVEV (reference sequence). As DNA, the CDR3 is TGTGCCAGCAGCCCTAGGATGGTAGCGGGAGGAAATGAGCAGTTCTTC. Its translation: CASSPRMVAGGNEQFF.

The gene calls are TRBV4-1 and TRBJ2-1, with TRBD1 matching over 10 bases. The J call is in doubt because the DNA end fits TRBJ2-5 better. The V gene's germline CDR1 is MGHRA and CDR2 YSYEKL. This CDR3 has 18 amino acids. The CDR3: CASSRDSADRGPQKTQYF. The CDR3 DNA reads as TGCGCCAGCAGCCGAGATTCCGCCGACAGGGGGCCTCAAAAGACCCAGTACTTC.

By sample share, this clonotype is medium-sized. J is TRBJ2-2 and V is TRBV6-5; 9 bases are a match to TRBD1. V lost 4 bases, J lost 3 bases, and 6 bases stayed unmatched. CDR1 is MNHEY, CDR2 SVGAGI, per germline. CDR3 length: 16 amino acids. The CDR3 is CASSSTGGGHTGELFF. The CDR3, as DNA: TGTGCCAGCAGTTCCACAGGGGGCGGGCACACCGGGGAGCTGTTTTTT.

This chain uses TRBV12-3 or TRBV12-4 with TRBJ2-5; TRBD2 is a possible D gene (6 bases). The V end lost 1 base, the J end lost 9 bases, and 15 bases lay between the germline ends. This CDR3 has 14 amino acids. The CDR3: CASSLGSKREAQYF. The CDR3 DNA follows: TGTGCCAGCAGTTTAGGATCGAAGAGGGAGGCCCAGTACTTC.